A single sample gave rise to the 9 T cell receptor beta chains below, sequenced in a study of blood T cell repertoires in COVID-19. The protocol was immunoSEQ multiplex PCR, while the TCRdb copy is restricted to in-frame clones and leaves out a portion. The top ten hold approximately 18% of the sample, which has over 90,000 clones, approximately 87% seen once. Sequences were obtained from peripheral blood. Receptors originate from a human donor in a cohort sampled during active COVID-19.

The J gene is TRBJ2-4, the V gene TRBV5-1; D possibly corresponds to TRBD2 (5 bases). Germline-derived CDR1 and CDR2 are SGHRS and YFSETQ. The CDR3 sequence is 14 residues long. V lost 4 bases, J lost 0 bases, and 8 bases lay in between. The CDR3 is CASSLEGAKNIQYF. Here the CDR3 DNA reads TGCGCCAGCAGCCTCGAGGGAGCCAAAAACATTCAGTACTTC.

This clone was picked up one time. V is TRBV3-1 (or the pseudogene TRBV3-2) and J is TRBJ2-2, with D hard to call. Trimming shortened V by 4 bases and J by 3 bases, and 6 bases separated the two germline ends. The CDR3 spans 13 residues. The V gene's germline CDR1 is LGHDT and CDR2 YNNKEL (reference sequence). This CDR3 reads CASSLLDTGELFF. The CDR3 DNA is TGTGCCAGCAGCCTATTAGACACCGGGGAGCTGTTTTTT.

J is TRBJ1-3 and V is TRBV4-3; D is ambiguous. V was trimmed by 0 bases and J by 0 bases, leaving 9 bases between them. CDR3 length: 16 amino acids. The germline gives CDR1 LGHNA, CDR2 YSLEER. CDR3 loop: CASSQDATFSGNTIYF. The CDR3 DNA is TGCGCCAGCAGCCAAGATGCCACATTCTCTGGAAACACCATATATTTT.

In its sample, this clone is medium-sized. The CDR3 DNA sequence: TGTGCCAGCAGCCAATTGGCTTTTAATTCACCCCTCCACTTT. This sequence encodes CASSQLAFNSPLHF. The rearrangement uses TRBV3-1 (or the pseudogene TRBV3-2) and TRBJ1-6; no reliable D call. Trimming stripped 2 bases from V and 6 bases from J, with 8 bases between. Germline V lookup: CDR1 LGHDT, CDR2 YNNKEL (reference sequence). The CDR3 covers 14 residues.

The J gene is TRBJ1-3, the V gene TRBV6-5, with TRBD1 as a possible D gene (6 bases). CDR3 length: 15 residues. V was shortened by 6 bases and J by 4 bases, with 16 bases between the two germline ends. Germline V lookup: CDR1 MNHEY, CDR2 SVGAGI. In nucleotides, the CDR3 is TGTGCCAGCAGAGGAGACAGGATCTTAGGAAACACCATATATTTT. This sequence encodes CASRGDRILGNTIYF.

The rearrangement joins TRBV18 to TRBJ1-5; possible D gene TRBD1, 6 bases. The germline gives CDR1 KGHSH, CDR2 LQKENI. CDR3 length equals 15 residues. The V and J ends lost 6 bases and 0 bases respectively, with 12 bases between them. The CDR3 DNA is TGTGCCAGCTCCCCGGGACAAGCTAGCAATCAGCCCCAGCATTTT. This encodes CASSPGQASNQPQHF.

This chain links TRBV4-3 with TRBJ1-2; D is unclear. Germline V gives CDR1 LGHNA, CDR2 YSLEER. The CDR3 loop spans 15 amino acids. Between the trimmed V and J ends, which lost 3 bases and 6 bases, there was a span of 17 bases. In DNA form, the CDR3 reads TGCGCCAGCAGCCAGATTGAGGATCAAATCAATGGCTACACCTTC. Amino acids: CASSQIEDQINGYTF.

This clone has just a few counts. CDR3 sequence reads: CASRGLSYNEQFF. In DNA, the CDR3 is TGTGCCAGCAGGGGACTTTCCTACAATGAGCAGTTCTTC. The V gene is TRBV3-1 (or the pseudogene TRBV3-2), the J gene TRBJ2-1, with D perhaps matching TRBD2 (6 bases). CDR1 and CDR2 from the germline V gene are LGHDT and YNNKEL (reference sequence). V was shortened by 6 bases and J by 1 base, with 7 bases between the two germline ends. The CDR3 runs to 13 residues.

The chain combines TRBV14 with TRBJ2-7; possibly TRBD1 for D (7 bases). The V end was cut by 8 bases, the J end by 5 bases, with 31 bases between. The germline V gene has CDR1 SGHDN and CDR2 FVKESK. CDR3 length equals 18 residues. The CDR3 DNA follows: TGTGCCAGCGGACCAAACGCAGTCCTCAGGGGGGTCCTAAACGAGCAGTACTTC. The encoded protein is CASGPNAVLRGVLNEQYF.